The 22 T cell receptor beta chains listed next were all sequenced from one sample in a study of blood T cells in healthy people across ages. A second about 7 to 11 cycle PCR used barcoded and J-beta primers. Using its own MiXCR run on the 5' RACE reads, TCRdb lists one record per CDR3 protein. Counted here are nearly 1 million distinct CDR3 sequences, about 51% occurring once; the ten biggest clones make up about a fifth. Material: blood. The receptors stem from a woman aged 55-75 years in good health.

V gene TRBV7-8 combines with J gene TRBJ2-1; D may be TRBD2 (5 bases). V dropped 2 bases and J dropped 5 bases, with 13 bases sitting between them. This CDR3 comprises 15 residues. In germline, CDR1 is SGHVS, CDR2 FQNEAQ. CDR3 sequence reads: CASSLFYTGNNEQFF. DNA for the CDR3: TGTGCCAGCAGCTTATTTTACACGGGGAACAATGAGCAGTTCTTC.

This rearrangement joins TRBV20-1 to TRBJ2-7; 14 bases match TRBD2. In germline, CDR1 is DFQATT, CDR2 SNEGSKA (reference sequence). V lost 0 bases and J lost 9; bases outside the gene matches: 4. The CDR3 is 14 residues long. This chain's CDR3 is CSAREGLAGAGQYF. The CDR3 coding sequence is TGCAGTGCTAGAGAGGGACTAGCGGGAGCAGGGCAGTACTTC.

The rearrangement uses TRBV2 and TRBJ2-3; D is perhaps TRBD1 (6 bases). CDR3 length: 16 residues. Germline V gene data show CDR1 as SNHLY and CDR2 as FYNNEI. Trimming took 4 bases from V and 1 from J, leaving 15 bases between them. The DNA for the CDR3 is TGTGCCAGCAGTGGCCAGGGGCGGACTGGCACAGATACGCAGTATTTT. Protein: CASSGQGRTGTDTQYF.

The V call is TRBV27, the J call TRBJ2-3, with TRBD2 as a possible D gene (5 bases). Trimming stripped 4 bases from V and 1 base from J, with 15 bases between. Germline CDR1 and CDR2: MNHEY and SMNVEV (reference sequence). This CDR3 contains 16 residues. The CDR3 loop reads CASSSPLRERTDTQYF. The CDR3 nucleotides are TGTGCCAGCAGTTCCCCATTGAGGGAGCGCACAGATACGCAGTATTTT.

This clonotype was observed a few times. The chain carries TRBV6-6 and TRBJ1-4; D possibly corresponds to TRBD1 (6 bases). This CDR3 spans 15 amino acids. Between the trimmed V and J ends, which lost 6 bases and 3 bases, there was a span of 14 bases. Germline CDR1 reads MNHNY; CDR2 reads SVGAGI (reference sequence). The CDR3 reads CASRSRDTANEKLFF. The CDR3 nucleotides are TGTGCCAGCAGGAGCCGGGACACAGCTAATGAAAAACTGTTTTTT.

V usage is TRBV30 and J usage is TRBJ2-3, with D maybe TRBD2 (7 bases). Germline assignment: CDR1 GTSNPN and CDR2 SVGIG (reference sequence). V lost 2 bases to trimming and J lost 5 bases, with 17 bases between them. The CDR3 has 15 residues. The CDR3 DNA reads TGTGCCTGGAGTCCCTCAAGAGGGGGGGAAGATACGCAGTATTTT. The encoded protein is CAWSPSRGGEDTQYF.

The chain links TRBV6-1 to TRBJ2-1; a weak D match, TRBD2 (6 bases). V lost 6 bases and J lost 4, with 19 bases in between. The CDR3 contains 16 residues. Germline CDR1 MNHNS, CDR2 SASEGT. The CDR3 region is CASSEWGETQYNEQFF. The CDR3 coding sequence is TGTGCCAGCAGCGAATGGGGGGAGACGCAGTACAATGAGCAGTTCTTC.

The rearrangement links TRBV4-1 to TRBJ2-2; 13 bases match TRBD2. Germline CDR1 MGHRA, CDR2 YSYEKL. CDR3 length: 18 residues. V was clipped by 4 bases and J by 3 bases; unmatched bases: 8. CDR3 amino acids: CASSPGLAGAGDTGELFF. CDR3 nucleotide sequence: TGCGCCAGCAGCCCCGGACTAGCGGGAGCGGGGGACACCGGGGAGCTGTTTTTT.

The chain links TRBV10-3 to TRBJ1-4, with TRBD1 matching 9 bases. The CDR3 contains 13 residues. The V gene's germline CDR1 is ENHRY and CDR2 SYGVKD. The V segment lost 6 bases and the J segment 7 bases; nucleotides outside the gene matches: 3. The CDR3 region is CAISTGGGEKLFF. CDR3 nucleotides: TGTGCCATCAGCACAGGGGGCGGTGAAAAACTGTTTTTT.

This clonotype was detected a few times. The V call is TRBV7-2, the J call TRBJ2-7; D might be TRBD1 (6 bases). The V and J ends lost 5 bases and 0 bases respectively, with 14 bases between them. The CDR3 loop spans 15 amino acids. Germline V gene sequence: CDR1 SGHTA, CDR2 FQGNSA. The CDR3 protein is CASSRRDTYSYEQYF. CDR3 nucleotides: TGTGCCAGCAGCCGCCGGGACACCTACTCCTACGAGCAGTACTTC.

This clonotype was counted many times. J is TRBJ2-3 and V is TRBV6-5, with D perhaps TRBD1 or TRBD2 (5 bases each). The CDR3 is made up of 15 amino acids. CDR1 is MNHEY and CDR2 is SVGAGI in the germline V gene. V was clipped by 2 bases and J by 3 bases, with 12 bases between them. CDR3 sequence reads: CASSYGEGRTDTQYF. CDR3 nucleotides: TGTGCCAGCAGTTACGGTGAGGGACGTACAGATACGCAGTATTTT.

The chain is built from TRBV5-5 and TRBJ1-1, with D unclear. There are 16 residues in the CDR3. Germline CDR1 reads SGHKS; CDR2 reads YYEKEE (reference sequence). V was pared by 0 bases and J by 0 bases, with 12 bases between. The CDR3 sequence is CASSLDLSRVNTEAFF. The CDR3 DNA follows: TGTGCCAGCAGCTTGGATCTTTCGAGAGTGAACACTGAAGCTTTCTTT.

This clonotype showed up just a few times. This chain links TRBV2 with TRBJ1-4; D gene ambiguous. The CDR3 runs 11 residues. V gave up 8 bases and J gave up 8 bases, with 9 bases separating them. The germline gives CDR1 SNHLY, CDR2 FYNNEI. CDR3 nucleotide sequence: TGTGCCAGCCGGGGAGGGGAAAAACTGTTTTTT. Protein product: CASRGGEKLFF. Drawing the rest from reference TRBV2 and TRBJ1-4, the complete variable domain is EPEVTQTPSHQVTQMGQEVILRCVPISNHLYFYWYRQILGQKVEFLVSFYNNEISEKSEIFDDQFSVERPDGSNFTLKIRSTKLEDSAMYFCASRGGEKLFFGSGTQLSVL.

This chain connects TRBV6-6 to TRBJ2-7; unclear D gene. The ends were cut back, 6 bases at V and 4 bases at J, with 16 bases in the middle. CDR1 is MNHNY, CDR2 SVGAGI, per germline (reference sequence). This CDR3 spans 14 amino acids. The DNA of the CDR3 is TGTGCCAGCAGAAATGGCCACAACGATTACGAGCAGTACTTC. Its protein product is CASRNGHNDYEQYF.

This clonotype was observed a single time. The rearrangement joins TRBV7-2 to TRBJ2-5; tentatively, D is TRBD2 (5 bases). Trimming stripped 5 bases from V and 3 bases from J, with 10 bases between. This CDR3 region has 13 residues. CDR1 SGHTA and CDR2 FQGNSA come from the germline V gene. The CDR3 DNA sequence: TGTGCCAGCAGCGGAGGAATGAAAGAGACCCAGTACTTC. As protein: CASSGGMKETQYF.

CDR3 sequence: CASTLQGHTDTQYF. CDR3 sequence (DNA): TGTGCCAGCACCCTACAGGGACACACAGATACGCAGTATTTT. The chain recombines TRBV2 with TRBJ2-3; possible D gene TRBD1, 6 bases. The CDR3 length is 14 residues. Germline loops: CDR1 SNHLY, CDR2 FYNNEI. V dropped 7 bases and J dropped 2 bases, with 13 bases sitting between them.

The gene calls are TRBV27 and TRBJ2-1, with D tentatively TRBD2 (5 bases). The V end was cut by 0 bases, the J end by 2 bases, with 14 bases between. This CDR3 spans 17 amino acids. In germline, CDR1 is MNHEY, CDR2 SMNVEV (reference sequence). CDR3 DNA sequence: TGTGCCAGCAGTTTATCCCTAGCTCCGGGTCCCTACAATGAGCAGTTCTTC. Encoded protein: CASSLSLAPGPYNEQFF.

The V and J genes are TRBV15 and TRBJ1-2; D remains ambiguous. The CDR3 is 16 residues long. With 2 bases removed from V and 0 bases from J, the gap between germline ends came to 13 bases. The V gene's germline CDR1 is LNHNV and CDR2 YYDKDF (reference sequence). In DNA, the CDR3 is TGTGCCACCAGCAGAACGAAAGAGGGTCCTAACTATGGCTACACCTTC. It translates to CATSRTKEGPNYGYTF.

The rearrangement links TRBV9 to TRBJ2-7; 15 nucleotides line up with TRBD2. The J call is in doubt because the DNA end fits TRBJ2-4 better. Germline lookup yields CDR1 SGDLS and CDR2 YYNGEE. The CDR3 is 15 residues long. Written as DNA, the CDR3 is TGTGCCAGCAGCGCCCGGACTAGCGGGAGGGACATTCAGTACTTC. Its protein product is CASSARTSGRDIQYF.

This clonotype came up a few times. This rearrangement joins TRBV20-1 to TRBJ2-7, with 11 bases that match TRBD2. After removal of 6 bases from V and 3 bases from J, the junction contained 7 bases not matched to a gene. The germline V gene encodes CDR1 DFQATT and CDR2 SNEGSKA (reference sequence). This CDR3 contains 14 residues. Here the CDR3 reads CSAAPSGRRYEQYF. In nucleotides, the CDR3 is TGCAGTGCAGCTCCTAGCGGGAGGCGCTACGAGCAGTACTTC.

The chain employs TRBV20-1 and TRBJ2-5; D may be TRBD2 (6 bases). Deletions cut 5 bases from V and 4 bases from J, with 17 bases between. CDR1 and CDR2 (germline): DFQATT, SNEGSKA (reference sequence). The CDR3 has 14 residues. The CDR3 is CSAGVGGDRETQYF. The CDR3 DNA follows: TGCAGTGCTGGAGTAGGCGGGGACCGAGAGACCCAGTACTTC.

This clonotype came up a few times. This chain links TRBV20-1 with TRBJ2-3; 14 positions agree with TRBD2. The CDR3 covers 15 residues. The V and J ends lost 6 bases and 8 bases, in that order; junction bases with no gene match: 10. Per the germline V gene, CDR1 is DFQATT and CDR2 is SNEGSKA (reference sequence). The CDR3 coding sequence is TGCAGTGCGCCGAATGGACTAGCGGGAGGAGGTACGCAGTATTTT. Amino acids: CSAPNGLAGGGTQYF.